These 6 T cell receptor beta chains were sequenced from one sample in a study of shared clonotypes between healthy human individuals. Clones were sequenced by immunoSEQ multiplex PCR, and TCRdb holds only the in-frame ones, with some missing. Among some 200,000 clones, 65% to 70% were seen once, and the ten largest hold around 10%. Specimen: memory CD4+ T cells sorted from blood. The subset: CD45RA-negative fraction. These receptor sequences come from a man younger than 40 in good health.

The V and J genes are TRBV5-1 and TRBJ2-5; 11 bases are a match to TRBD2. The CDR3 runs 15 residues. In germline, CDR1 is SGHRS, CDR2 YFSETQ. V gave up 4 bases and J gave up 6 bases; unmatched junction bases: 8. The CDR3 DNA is TGCGCCAGCAGCCCCACGGGACTAGCGGTTAAGACCCAGTACTTC. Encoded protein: CASSPTGLAVKTQYF.

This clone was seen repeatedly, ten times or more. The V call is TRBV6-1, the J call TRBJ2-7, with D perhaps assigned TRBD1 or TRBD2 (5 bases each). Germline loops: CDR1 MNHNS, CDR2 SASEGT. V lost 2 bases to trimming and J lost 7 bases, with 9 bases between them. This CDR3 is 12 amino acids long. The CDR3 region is CASSEFGAEQYF. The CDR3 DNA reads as TGTGCCAGCAGTGAATTCGGGGCAGAGCAGTACTTC.

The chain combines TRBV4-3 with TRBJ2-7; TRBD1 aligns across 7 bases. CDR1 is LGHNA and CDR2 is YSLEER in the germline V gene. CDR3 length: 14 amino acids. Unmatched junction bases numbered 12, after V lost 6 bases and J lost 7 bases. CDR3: CASRGGVEAGEQYF. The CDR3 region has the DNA TGCGCCAGCAGAGGGGGCGTGGAGGCCGGGGAGCAGTACTTC.

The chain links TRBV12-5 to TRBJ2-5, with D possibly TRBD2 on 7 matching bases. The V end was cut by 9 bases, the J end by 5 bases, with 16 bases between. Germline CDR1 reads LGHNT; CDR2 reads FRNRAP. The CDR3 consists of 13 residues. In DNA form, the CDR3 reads TGTGCTAGCCAGCAGGGGCGGGGGGAGACCCAGTACTTC. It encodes CASQQGRGETQYF.

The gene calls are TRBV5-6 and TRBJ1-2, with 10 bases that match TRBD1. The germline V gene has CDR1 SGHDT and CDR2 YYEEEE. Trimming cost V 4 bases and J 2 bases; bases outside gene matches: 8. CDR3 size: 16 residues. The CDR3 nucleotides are TGTGCCAGCAGCCAGGGACAGGGGACACTCAACTATGGCTACACCTTC. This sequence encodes CASSQGQGTLNYGYTF.

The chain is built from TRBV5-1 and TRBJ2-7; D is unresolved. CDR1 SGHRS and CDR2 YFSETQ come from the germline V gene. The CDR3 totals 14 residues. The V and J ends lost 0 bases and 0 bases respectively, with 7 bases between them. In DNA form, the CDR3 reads TGCGCCAGCAGCTTGGAGGCGAGCTCCTACGAGCAGTACTTC. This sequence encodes CASSLEASSYEQYF.